This is a list of T cell receptor beta chains from one sample in a study of regulatory T cells in long-lasting Graves disease. TCRdb ran MiXCR on the multiplex PCR reads and lists one entry per CDR3 protein. The sample has a few hundred thousand distinct CDR3 sequences, approximately 14% seen once. These data also featured in a second study, about T cells in Graves' hyperthyroidism and ophthalmopathy.

The sample was peripheral blood mononuclear cells (PBMCs), taken at new diagnosis, from a patient treated with antithyroid drugs. The source of these receptors is a woman between 45 and 60 years old with Graves disease. CDR3s include the opening cysteine and the closing phenylalanine or tryptophan. The order of the fields is J gene, D gene, V gene, clone size, CDR3 protein, CDR3 DNA. A D gene is named only where the DNA matches it firmly. Expanded clones are given a class, and other clones once, few, many or no size at all.

J gene: TRBJ2-2
D gene: .
V gene: TRBV10-1
clone size: .
CDR3 protein: CASKRRNTGELFF
CDR3 DNA: TGCGCCAGCAAGAGAAGGAACACCGGGGAGCTGTTTTTT

J gene: TRBJ2-3
D gene: TRBD1
V gene: TRBV25-1
clone size: few
CDR3 protein: CASTQGARRTDTQYF
CDR3 DNA: TGTGCCAGCACCCAGGGGGCCCGCCGCACAGATACGCAGTATTTT

J gene: TRBJ2-3
D gene: TRBD1
V gene: TRBV5-1
clone size: .
CDR3 protein: CASSPGQGEIDTQYF
CDR3 DNA: TGCGCCAGCAGCCCGGGACAGGGGGAAATAGATACGCAGTATTTT

J gene: TRBJ1-6
D gene: .
V gene: TRBV5-1
clone size: few
CDR3 protein: CASSSEGNSPLHF
CDR3 DNA: TGCGCCAGCAGCTCGGAGGGGAATTCACCCCTCCACTTT

J gene: TRBJ2-2
D gene: .
V gene: TRBV7-9
clone size: .
CDR3 protein: CASSSRRQGGITGELFF
CDR3 DNA: TGTGCCAGCAGCTCAAGGCGACAGGGCGGGATCACCGGGGAGCTGTTTTTT

J gene: TRBJ2-1
D gene: .
V gene: TRBV12-3/TRBV12-4
clone size: many
CDR3 protein: CASSSTVSWNEQFF
CDR3 DNA: TGTGCCAGCAGTTCAACGGTTAGCTGGAATGAGCAGTTCTTC

J gene: TRBJ2-1
D gene: TRBD2
V gene: TRBV13
clone size: .
CDR3 protein: CASSLQVGGLAGVIADNEQFF
CDR3 DNA: TGTGCCAGCAGCCTACAGGTTGGGGGACTAGCGGGAGTAATTGCTGACAATGAGCAGTTCTTC

J gene: TRBJ1-2
D gene: .
V gene: TRBV10-3
clone size: few
CDR3 protein: CAISEVGVWGYTF
CDR3 DNA: TGTGCCATCAGTGAGGTTGGGGTATGGGGCTACACCTTC

J gene: TRBJ2-3
D gene: .
V gene: TRBV5-1
clone size: many
CDR3 protein: CASRGDSDTQYF
CDR3 DNA: TGCGCCAGCAGGGGGGATTCAGATACGCAGTATTTT

J gene: TRBJ2-3
D gene: TRBD2
V gene: TRBV20-1
clone size: .
CDR3 protein: CSARPAGGPDTQYF
CDR3 DNA: TGCAGTGCTAGACCAGCGGGAGGGCCAGATACGCAGTATTTT

J gene: TRBJ2-3
D gene: .
V gene: TRBV3-1
clone size: many
CDR3 protein: CASSPQTMWGTDTQYF
CDR3 DNA: TGTGCCAGCAGCCCCCAAACCATGTGGGGCACAGATACGCAGTATTTT

J gene: TRBJ2-7
D gene: .
V gene: TRBV7-2
clone size: many
CDR3 protein: CASSLAQLAEIAYEQYF
CDR3 DNA: TGTGCCAGCAGCTTAGCCCAACTAGCCGAAATCGCCTACGAGCAGTACTTC

J gene: TRBJ1-3
D gene: TRBD1
V gene: TRBV28
clone size: .
CDR3 protein: CASSDGQGGNTIYF
CDR3 DNA: TGTGCCAGCAGTGACGGACAGGGCGGAAACACCATATATTTT

J gene: TRBJ2-7
D gene: .
V gene: TRBV18
clone size: many
CDR3 protein: CASSPRGEYEQYF
CDR3 DNA: TGTGCCAGCTCACCACGGGGGGAATACGAGCAGTACTTC

J gene: TRBJ1-2
D gene: TRBD1
V gene: TRBV29-1
clone size: .
CDR3 protein: CSVDDRRDRGGYGYTF
CDR3 DNA: TGCAGCGTTGACGATCGTCGGGACAGAGGGGGGTATGGCTACACCTTC

J gene: TRBJ2-1
D gene: .
V gene: TRBV24-1
clone size: many
CDR3 protein: CATSDAFGFNEQFF
CDR3 DNA: TGTGCCACCAGTGATGCGTTCGGGTTCAATGAGCAGTTCTTC

J gene: TRBJ2-1
D gene: TRBD2
V gene: TRBV20-1
clone size: many
CDR3 protein: CSARESPLAGGEQFF
CDR3 DNA: TGCAGTGCTAGAGAAAGTCCACTAGCGGGAGGTGAGCAGTTCTTC

J gene: TRBJ1-6
D gene: .
V gene: TRBV6-4
clone size: .
CDR3 protein: CASSDSTYSPLHF
CDR3 DNA: TGTGCCAGCAGTGATAGCACTTATTCACCCCTCCACTTT

J gene: TRBJ1-4
D gene: .
V gene: TRBV6-1
clone size: .
CDR3 protein: CASSEFGLGGEKLFF
CDR3 DNA: TGTGCCAGCAGTGAATTCGGGTTGGGGGGAGAAAAACTGTTTTTT

J gene: TRBJ1-2
D gene: .
V gene: TRBV20-1
clone size: many
CDR3 protein: CSALGREGYTF
CDR3 DNA: TGCAGTGCCCTGGGACGCGAAGGCTACACCTTC

J gene: TRBJ2-7
D gene: .
V gene: TRBV27
clone size: .
CDR3 protein: CASKWYRSSYEQYF
CDR3 DNA: TGTGCCAGCAAATGGTACCGAAGCTCCTACGAGCAGTACTTC

J gene: TRBJ2-7
D gene: TRBD1
V gene: TRBV12-3/TRBV12-4
clone size: many
CDR3 protein: CASSRQGVSSYEQYF
CDR3 DNA: TGTGCCAGCAGTAGACAGGGGGTCAGTTCCTACGAGCAGTACTTC

J gene: TRBJ2-1
D gene: .
V gene: TRBV30
clone size: many
CDR3 protein: CAWSGRTWGYNEQFF
CDR3 DNA: TGTGCCTGGAGTGGTCGGACGTGGGGATACAATGAGCAGTTCTTC

J gene: TRBJ2-7
D gene: TRBD1
V gene: TRBV29-1
clone size: .
CDR3 protein: CSVPAGTGNYEQYF
CDR3 DNA: TGCAGCGTCCCCGCGGGGACAGGGAACTACGAGCAGTACTTC

J gene: TRBJ2-7
D gene: .
V gene: TRBV20-1
clone size: few
CDR3 protein: CSAPLPLTSEQYF
CDR3 DNA: TGCAGTGCTCCTCTACCCTTGACTAGCGAGCAGTACTTC

J gene: TRBJ2-3
D gene: TRBD2
V gene: TRBV20-1
clone size: few
CDR3 protein: CSARRAGGTDTQYF
CDR3 DNA: TGCAGTGCTAGGCGAGCGGGAGGGACAGATACGCAGTATTTT